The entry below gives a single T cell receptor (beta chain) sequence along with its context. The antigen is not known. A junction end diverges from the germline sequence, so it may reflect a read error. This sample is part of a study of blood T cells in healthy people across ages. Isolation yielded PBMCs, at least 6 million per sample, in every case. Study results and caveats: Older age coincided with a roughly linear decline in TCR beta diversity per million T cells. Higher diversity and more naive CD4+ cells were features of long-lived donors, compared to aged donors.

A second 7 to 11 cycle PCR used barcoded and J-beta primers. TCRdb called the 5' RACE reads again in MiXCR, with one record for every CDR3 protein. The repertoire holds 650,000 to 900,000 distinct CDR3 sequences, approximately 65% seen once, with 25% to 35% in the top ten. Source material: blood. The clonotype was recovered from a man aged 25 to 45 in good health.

CDR3 nucleotide sequence: TGTGCCAGCAGTTTATGGACAGGGGGGCCTGCCTATGGCTGCACCTTC. Translated: CASSLWTGGPAYGCTF. The chain links TRBV28 to TRBJ1-2; 9 positions agree with TRBD1. This CDR3 contains 16 residues. CDR1 and CDR2 from the germline V gene are MDHEN and SYDVKM.